This T cell receptor beta chain was documented in a study of cytomegalovirus exposure and HLA in healthy donors. For the study at large: The 120 or so validation repertoires were produced on the same platform as the roughly 660 repertoires of the first cohort. This was reported in a later analysis.

Libraries were prepared by immunoSEQ multiplex PCR; TCRdb keeps only in-frame clonotypes and omits some of them. Among a few hundred thousand clones listed, approximately 88% were seen once. Study-wide findings and caveats: The investigators catalogued about 170 TCR beta chains as cytomegalovirus-associated. Most observed TCR sequences were rare, whereas some public TCRs were detected in many donors. Testing in vitro showed a few CMV-associated chains specific for CMV antigens.

Deletions cut 3 bases from V and 5 bases from J, with 8 bases between. CDR1 SEHNR and CDR2 FQNEAQ come from the germline V gene (reference sequence). This CDR3 has 12 amino acids. As concerns this clone: Its antigen is undetermined.

This TCR came from a woman aged 25-40 years in good health and CMV-seropositive. The source material was PBMCs. The V and J genes are TRBV7-9 and TRBJ2-7; tentative D call: TRBD2 (6 bases). CDR3 sequence: CASSLGGDEQYF. In DNA, the CDR3 is TGTGCCAGCAGCTTGGGAGGTGACGAGCAGTACTTC.